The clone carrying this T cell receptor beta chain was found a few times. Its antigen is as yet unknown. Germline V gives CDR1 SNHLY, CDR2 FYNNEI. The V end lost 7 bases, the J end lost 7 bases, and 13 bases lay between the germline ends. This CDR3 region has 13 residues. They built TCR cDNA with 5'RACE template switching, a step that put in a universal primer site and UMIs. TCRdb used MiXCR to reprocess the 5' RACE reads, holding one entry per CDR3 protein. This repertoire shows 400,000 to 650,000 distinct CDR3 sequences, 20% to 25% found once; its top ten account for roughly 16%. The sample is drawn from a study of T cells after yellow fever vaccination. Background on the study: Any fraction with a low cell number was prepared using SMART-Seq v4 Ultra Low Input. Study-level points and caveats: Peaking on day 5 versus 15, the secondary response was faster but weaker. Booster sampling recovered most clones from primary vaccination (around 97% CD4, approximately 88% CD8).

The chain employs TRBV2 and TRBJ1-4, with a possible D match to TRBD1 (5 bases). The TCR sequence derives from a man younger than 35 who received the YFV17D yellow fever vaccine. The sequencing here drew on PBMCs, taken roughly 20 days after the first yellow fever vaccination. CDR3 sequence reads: CASMRGSGEKLFF. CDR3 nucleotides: TGTGCCAGCATGAGGGGATCTGGTGAAAAACTGTTTTTT.